This T cell receptor beta chain was identified in a study of T cells in localized non-small cell lung cancer. Profiling relied on immunoSEQ multiplex PCR, and the TCRdb table lists in-frame clones only, not all of them. Of approximately 11,000 clones listed, less than 35% are singletons. Turning to this clone: Its antigen is undetermined.

Trimming shortened V by 7 bases and J by 9 bases, and 16 bases separated the two germline ends. Per the germline V gene, CDR1 is SQVTM and CDR2 is ANQGSEA. The CDR3 consists of 12 residues. Broader study findings: There was an association of higher blood T cell density with longer overall survival. Sequencing, confined to only one tumor region, leaves heterogeneity possible. Appearance in adjacent lung was seen for a median roughly 50 of the top 100 tumor clones. Maximal T cell clonality occurred in uninvolved adjacent lung, with tumor ranking below it.

Sequenced material: lung tumor tissue, taken before any cancer treatment. The receptor was isolated from a man aged 40 to 70 with stage I lung adenocarcinoma. The chain employs TRBV29-1 and TRBJ2-1, with D tentatively TRBD2 (5 bases). The CDR3 region has the DNA TGCAGCGCCAATGCGGGCGTCTCTGAGCAGTTCTTC. This codes for CSANAGVSEQFF.